One sample yielded the 14 T cell receptor beta chains listed below, sequenced in a study of cytomegalovirus exposure and HLA in healthy donors. The PCR contained 60 Vbeta and 13 Jbeta primers. The protocol was immunoSEQ multiplex PCR, while the TCRdb copy is restricted to in-frame clones and leaves out a portion. The table records over 200,000 clones, around four fifths of them present only once. Sequences were obtained from PBMCs. All receptors come from a male donor in good health and CMV-seronegative.

J is TRBJ1-5 and V is TRBV19; D might be TRBD1 (6 bases). This CDR3 is built from 13 residues. Germline CDR1 and CDR2: LNHDA and SQIVND (reference sequence). The V gene lost 10 bases and the J gene lost 5 bases, with 15 bases spanning the gap. The CDR3 spells CATQGQRDQPQHF. CDR3 bases: TGTGCCACCCAGGGGCAGCGCGATCAGCCCCAGCATTTT.

The chain links TRBV7-3 to TRBJ2-2, with D maybe TRBD1 (5 bases). This CDR3 region has 16 residues. The germline V and J ends were trimmed by 1 base and 4 bases, with 13 bases remaining between them. Germline V gene lookup returns CDR1 SGHTA and CDR2 FQGTGA. The CDR3 loop is CASSLIQGVGTGELFF. The CDR3 region has the DNA TGTGCCAGCAGCTTAATACAAGGGGTGGGCACCGGGGAGCTGTTTTTT.

V usage is TRBV19 and J usage is TRBJ2-1, with D unresolved. This CDR3 has 14 residues. The ends were cut back, 6 bases at V and 0 bases at J, with 9 bases in the middle. Germline V gene sequence: CDR1 LNHDA, CDR2 SQIVND (reference sequence). The CDR3 DNA reads as TGTGCCAGTAGAGTTCGGAGCTCCTACAATGAGCAGTTCTTC. It translates to CASRVRSSYNEQFF.

J is TRBJ2-1 and V is TRBV15, with D maybe TRBD1 (5 bases). The CDR3 covers 13 residues. Germline loops: CDR1 LNHNV, CDR2 YYDKDF (reference sequence). The ends were cut back, 5 bases at V and 8 bases at J, with 13 bases in the middle. The CDR3 region has the DNA TGTGCCACCAGCCCCAGGGTACAACATGAGCAGTTCTTC. Translated, it gives CATSPRVQHEQFF.

The J gene is TRBJ2-5, the V gene TRBV7-8, with 10 bases that match TRBD1. After removal of 5 bases from V and 3 bases from J, the junction contained 6 bases not matched to a gene. Germline values: CDR1 SGHVS, CDR2 FQNEAQ. There are 15 residues in the CDR3. In DNA, the CDR3 is TGTGCCAGCAGCCTAACCGGGACAGGGGAAGAGACCCAGTACTTC. This translates into CASSLTGTGEETQYF.

This chain connects TRBV6-6 to TRBJ2-2; 7 nucleotides agree with TRBD1. The CDR3 loop spans 13 amino acids. Germline CDR1 MNHNY, CDR2 SVGAGI (reference sequence). V lost 7 bases, J lost 5 bases, and 4 bases stayed unmatched. CDR3 sequence (DNA): TGTGCCAGCACGACAGGGCGGACCGGGGAGCTGTTTTTT. Translated: CASTTGRTGELFF.

The rearrangement uses TRBV4-1 and TRBJ2-7; 10 bases fit TRBD1. Looked up from germline, CDR1 is MGHRA and CDR2 is YSYEKL. This CDR3 contains 16 residues. The junction had 12 bases not matched to a gene; V was cut back by 8 bases and J by 2 bases. CDR3 coding DNA: TGCGCCAGCGGCCGTGCCGGGACAGGGGAGCCCTACGAGCAGTACTTC. The encoded protein is CASGRAGTGEPYEQYF.

The rearrangement uses TRBV7-2 and TRBJ2-1, with a possible D match to TRBD1 (5 bases). This CDR3 comprises 12 residues. The V end lost 5 bases, the J end lost 7 bases, and 9 bases lay between the germline ends. In germline, CDR1 is SGHTA, CDR2 FQGNSA. The CDR3 loop reads CASSPDINEQFF. The DNA of the CDR3 is TGTGCCAGCAGCCCGGACATTAATGAGCAGTTCTTC.

This clone was picked up a small number of times. J is TRBJ2-5 and V is TRBV6-1, with 12 positions matching TRBD2. Germline V lookup: CDR1 MNHNS, CDR2 SASEGT. Trimming removed 2 bases from V and 5 bases from J; junction bases left unmatched: 9. This CDR3 region has 17 residues. As DNA, the CDR3 is TGTGCCAGCAGTGAAAGTCTAGCGGGAGGGCCAAGTGAGACCCAGTACTTC. Protein sequence: CASSESLAGGPSETQYF.

The chain has TRBV6-5 and TRBJ2-2, with D possibly TRBD1 on 7 matching bases. V lost 8 bases, J lost 6 bases, and 16 bases lay in between. CDR1 and CDR2 (germline): MNHEY, SVGAGI. The CDR3 has 14 residues. DNA of the CDR3: TGTGCCAGCTTGACAGGGCGCGGGGCCGGGGAGCTGTTTTTT. It yields the protein CASLTGRGAGELFF.

Here the CDR3 DNA reads TGTGCCAGCAGCTTCCGGGCCTATAATTCACCCCTCCACTTT. It is translated as CASSFRAYNSPLHF. The chain uses TRBV5-5 and TRBJ1-6; D is unresolved. This CDR3 is 14 amino acids long. Trimming took 2 bases from V and 2 from J, leaving 5 bases between them. Germline lookup yields CDR1 SGHKS and CDR2 YYEKEE (reference sequence).

The chain couples TRBV18 to TRBJ1-1, with 8 bases aligning to TRBD1. Germline V gene lookup returns CDR1 KGHSH and CDR2 LQKENI. Trimming cost V 3 bases and J 4 bases; bases outside gene matches: 4. The CDR3 covers 14 residues. In DNA, the CDR3 is TGTGCCAGCTCACCCGACAGGGGATTCACTGAAGCTTTCTTT. Amino acids: CASSPDRGFTEAFF.

This chain links TRBV7-3 with TRBJ2-1; 7 bases agree with TRBD1. The CDR3 extends over 15 amino acids. Trimming at V came to 5 bases and at J to 4 bases, leaving 8 bases not matched to a gene. Germline V gene data show CDR1 as SGHTA and CDR2 as FQGTGA. CDR3 DNA: TGTGCCAGCAGCACCGGGACAGCTCGGTACAATGAGCAGTTCTTC. Encoded protein: CASSTGTARYNEQFF.

The rearrangement uses TRBV7-2 and TRBJ2-2; 7 bases fit TRBD2. Trimming cost V 1 base and J 4 bases; bases outside gene matches: 6. This CDR3 contains 16 residues. Germline CDR1 SGHTA, CDR2 FQGNSA. CDR3 bases: TGTGCCAGCAGCTTAGAAGGCGGGAGATTCACCGGGGAGCTGTTTTTT. Its translation is CASSLEGGRFTGELFF.